These T cell receptor beta chains were read from a single sample in a study of cytomegalovirus exposure and HLA in healthy donors. Sequenced by immunoSEQ multiplex PCR; TCRdb stores in-frame clones only, minus some. The sample lists 75,000 to 90,000 clones; 60% to 85% were seen once. The sample was PBMCs. The source of these receptors is a male donor in good health and CMV-seropositive. CDR3s include the opening cysteine and the closing phenylalanine or tryptophan. The order of the fields is D gene, J gene, V gene, CDR3 DNA, CDR3 protein. A D gene is named only where the DNA matches it firmly.

-,TRBJ1-6,TRBV5-4,TGTGCCAGCAGTCCCGGTCAGGGAGGAAATTCACCCCTCCACTTT,CASSPGQGGNSPLHF
TRBD2,TRBJ2-1,TRBV9,TGTGCCAGCAGCATACCTCTAGCGGGGGGAACCTACAATGAGCAGTTCTTC,CASSIPLAGGTYNEQFF
-,TRBJ2-1,TRBV2,TGTGCCAGCAGTGAATATAGCCTAGTGATAATGTTCTTC,CASSEYSLVIMFF
TRBD1,TRBJ1-5,TRBV6-5,TGTGCCAGCAGAGGACAGGGGGCGGCTAATCAGCCCCAGCATTTT,CASRGQGAANQPQHF
-,TRBJ2-4,TRBV6-5,TGTGCCAGCAGTTACGCAAAAACAGGAGCCAAAAACATTCAGTACTTC,CASSYAKTGAKNIQYF
-,TRBJ1-2,TRBV18,TGTGCCAGCTCACCCCGCGGGGATGGCTACACCTTC,CASSPRGDGYTF
-,TRBJ1-3,TRBV18,TGTGCCAGCTCACCCGACAGGACTTCTGGAAACACCATATATTTT,CASSPDRTSGNTIYF
TRBD1,TRBJ1-1,TRBV4-1,TGCGCCAGCAGCCAAGATCGGTGGACAGGGGGCTCTGAAGCTTTCTTT,CASSQDRWTGGSEAFF
TRBD1,TRBJ2-7,TRBV29-1,TGCAGCGTTGGGCAGGGGGTGCTTCTAAACGAGCAGTACTTC,CSVGQGVLLNEQYF
TRBD2,TRBJ2-2,TRBV30,TGTGCCTGGAGTGTACGTGAACTAGCGGCGAACACCGGGGAGCTGTTTTTT,CAWSVRELAANTGELFF
TRBD2,TRBJ2-7,TRBV9,TGTGCCAGCAGCATTAGCGGGAGGGCGGTGGACGAGCAGTACTTC,CASSISGRAVDEQYF